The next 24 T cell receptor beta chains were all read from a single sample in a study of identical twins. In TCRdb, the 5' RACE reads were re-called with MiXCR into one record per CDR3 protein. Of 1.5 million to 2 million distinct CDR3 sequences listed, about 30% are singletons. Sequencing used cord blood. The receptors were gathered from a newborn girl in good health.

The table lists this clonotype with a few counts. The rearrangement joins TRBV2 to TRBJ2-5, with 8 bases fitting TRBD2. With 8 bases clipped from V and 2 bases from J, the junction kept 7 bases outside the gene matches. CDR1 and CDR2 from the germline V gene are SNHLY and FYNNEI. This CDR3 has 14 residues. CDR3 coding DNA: TGTGCCAGCTTGGATAAGCGGGAGCAAGAGACCCAGTACTTC. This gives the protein CASLDKREQETQYF. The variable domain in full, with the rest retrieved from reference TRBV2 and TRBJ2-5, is EPEVTQTPSHQVTQMGQEVILRCVPISNHLYFYWYRQILGQKVEFLVSFYNNEISEKSEIFDDQFSVERPDGSNFTLKIRSTKLEDSAMYFCASLDKREQETQYFGPGTRLLVL.

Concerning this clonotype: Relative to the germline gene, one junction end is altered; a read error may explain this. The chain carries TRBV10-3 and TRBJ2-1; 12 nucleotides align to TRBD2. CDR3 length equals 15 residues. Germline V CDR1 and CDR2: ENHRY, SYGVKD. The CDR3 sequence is CAVSESTSGGNEQFF. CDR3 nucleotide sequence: TGTGCCGTCAGTGAGTCGACTAGCGGGGGCAATGAGCAGTTCTTC.

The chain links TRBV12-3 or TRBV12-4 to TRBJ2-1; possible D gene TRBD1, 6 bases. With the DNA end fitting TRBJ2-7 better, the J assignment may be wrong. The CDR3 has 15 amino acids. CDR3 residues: CASSLVGTPYNEQYF. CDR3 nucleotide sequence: TGTGCCAGCAGTTTAGTTGGGACACCCTACAATGAGCAGTACTTC.

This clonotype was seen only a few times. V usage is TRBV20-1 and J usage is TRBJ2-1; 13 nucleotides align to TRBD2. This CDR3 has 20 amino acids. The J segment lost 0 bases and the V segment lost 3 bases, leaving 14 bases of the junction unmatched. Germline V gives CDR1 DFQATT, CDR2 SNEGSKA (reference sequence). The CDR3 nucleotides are TGCAGTGCTAGGGACGAACCGGGACTAGCGGGATGGCGCTCCTACAATGAGCAGTTCTTC. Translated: CSARDEPGLAGWRSYNEQFF.

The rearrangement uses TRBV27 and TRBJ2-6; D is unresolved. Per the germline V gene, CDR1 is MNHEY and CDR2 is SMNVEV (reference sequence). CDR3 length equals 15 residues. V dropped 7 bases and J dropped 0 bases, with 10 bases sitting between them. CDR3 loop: CASTRFNSGANVLTF. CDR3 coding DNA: TGTGCCAGCACTCGATTCAACTCTGGGGCCAACGTCCTGACTTTC.

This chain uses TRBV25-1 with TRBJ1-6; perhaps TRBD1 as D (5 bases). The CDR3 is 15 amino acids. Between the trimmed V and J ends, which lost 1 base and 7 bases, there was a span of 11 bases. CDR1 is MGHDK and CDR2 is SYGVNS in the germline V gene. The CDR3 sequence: CASSEFGRENSPLHF. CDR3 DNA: TGTGCCAGCAGTGAATTCGGCAGGGAAAATTCACCCCTCCACTTT.

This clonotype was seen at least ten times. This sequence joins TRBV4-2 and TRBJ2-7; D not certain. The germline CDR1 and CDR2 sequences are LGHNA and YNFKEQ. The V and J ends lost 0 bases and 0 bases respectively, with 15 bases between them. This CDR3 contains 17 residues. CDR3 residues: CASSQDADRLSSYEQYF. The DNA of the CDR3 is TGTGCCAGCAGCCAAGATGCGGATAGGCTCTCCTCCTACGAGCAGTACTTC.

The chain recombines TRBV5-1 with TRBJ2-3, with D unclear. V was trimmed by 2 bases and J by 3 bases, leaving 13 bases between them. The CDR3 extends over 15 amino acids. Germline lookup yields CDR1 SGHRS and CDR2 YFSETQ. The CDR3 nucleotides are TGCGCCAGCAGCTTACGGTTTCGCGGAACAGATACGCAGTATTTT. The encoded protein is CASSLRFRGTDTQYF.

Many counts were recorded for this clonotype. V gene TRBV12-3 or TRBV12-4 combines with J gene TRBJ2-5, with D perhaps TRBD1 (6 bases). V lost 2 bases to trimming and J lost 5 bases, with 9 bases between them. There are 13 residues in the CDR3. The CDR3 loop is CASSLRQAETQYF. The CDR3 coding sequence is TGTGCCAGCAGTTTAAGACAGGCGGAGACCCAGTACTTC.

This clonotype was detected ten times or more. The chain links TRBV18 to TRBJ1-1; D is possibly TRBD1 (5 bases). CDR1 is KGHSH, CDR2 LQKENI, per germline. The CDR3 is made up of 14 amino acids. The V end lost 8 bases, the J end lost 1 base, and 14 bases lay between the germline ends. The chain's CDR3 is CASSPGLGNTEAFF. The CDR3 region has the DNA TGTGCCAGCAGCCCAGGGTTGGGGAACACTGAAGCTTTCTTT. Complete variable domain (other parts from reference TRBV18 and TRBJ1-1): NAGVMQNPRHLVRRRGQEARLRCSPMKGHSHVYWYRQLPEEGLKFMVYLQKENIIDESGMPKERFSAEFPKEGPSILRIQQVVRGDSAAYFCASSPGLGNTEAFFGQGTRLTVV.

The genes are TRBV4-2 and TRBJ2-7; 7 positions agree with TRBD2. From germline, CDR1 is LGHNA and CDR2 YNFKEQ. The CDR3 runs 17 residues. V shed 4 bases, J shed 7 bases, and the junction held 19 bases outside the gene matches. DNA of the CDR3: TGTGCCAGCAGCCGTACGACTAGCTCAAGTATCTACAATGAGCAGTACTTC. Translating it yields CASSRTTSSSIYNEQYF.

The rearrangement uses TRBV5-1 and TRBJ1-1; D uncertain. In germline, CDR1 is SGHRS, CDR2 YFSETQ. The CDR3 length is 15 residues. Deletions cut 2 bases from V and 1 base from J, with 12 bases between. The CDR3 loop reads CASSFQPDGNTEAFF. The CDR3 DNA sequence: TGCGCCAGCAGCTTCCAACCGGACGGGAACACTGAAGCTTTCTTT.

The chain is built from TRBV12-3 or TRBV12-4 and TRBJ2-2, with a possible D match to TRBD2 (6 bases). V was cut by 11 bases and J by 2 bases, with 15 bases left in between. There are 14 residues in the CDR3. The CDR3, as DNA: TGTGCCTGGAGGAGGGCCTTAAACACCGGGGAGCTGTTTTTT. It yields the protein CAWRRALNTGELFF.

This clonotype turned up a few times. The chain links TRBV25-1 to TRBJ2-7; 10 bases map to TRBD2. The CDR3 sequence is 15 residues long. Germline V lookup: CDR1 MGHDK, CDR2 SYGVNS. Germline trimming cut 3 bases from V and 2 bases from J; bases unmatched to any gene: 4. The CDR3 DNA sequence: TGTGCCAGCAGTGACCTCCTAGCGGGGGCCTACGAGCAGTACTTC. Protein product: CASSDLLAGAYEQYF.

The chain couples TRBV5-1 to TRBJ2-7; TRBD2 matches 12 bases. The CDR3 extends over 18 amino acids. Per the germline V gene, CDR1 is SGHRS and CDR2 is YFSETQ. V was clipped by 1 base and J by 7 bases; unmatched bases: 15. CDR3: CASSLTSGGYDSYNEQYF. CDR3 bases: TGCGCCAGCAGCTTGACTAGCGGGGGGTACGACTCCTACAATGAGCAGTACTTC.

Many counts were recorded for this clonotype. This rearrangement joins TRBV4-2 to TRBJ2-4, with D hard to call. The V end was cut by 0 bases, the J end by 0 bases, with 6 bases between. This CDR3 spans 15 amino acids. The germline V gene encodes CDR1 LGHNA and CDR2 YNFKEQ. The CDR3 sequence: CASSQDLLAKNIQYF. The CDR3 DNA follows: TGTGCCAGCAGCCAAGATCTCCTAGCCAAAAACATTCAGTACTTC.

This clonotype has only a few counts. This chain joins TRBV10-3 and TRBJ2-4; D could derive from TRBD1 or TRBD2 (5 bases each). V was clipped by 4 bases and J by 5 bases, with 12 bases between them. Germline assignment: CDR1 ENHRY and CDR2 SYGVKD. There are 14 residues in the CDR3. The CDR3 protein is CAISAGQGENIQYF. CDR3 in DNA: TGTGCCATCAGTGCGGGGCAGGGTGAAAACATTCAGTACTTC.

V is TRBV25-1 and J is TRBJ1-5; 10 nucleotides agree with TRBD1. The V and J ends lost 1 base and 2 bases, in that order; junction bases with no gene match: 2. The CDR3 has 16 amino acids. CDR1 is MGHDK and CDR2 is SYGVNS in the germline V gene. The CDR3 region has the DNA TGTGCCAGCAGTGAATCCGGGACAGGGGGCAATCAGCCCCAGCATTTT. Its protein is CASSESGTGGNQPQHF.

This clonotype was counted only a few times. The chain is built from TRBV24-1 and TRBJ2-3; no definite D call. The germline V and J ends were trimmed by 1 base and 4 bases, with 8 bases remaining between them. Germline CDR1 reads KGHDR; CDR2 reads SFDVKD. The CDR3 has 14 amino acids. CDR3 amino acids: CATSDFRVPDTQYF. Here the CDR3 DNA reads TGTGCCACCAGTGATTTCCGGGTCCCAGATACGCAGTATTTT.

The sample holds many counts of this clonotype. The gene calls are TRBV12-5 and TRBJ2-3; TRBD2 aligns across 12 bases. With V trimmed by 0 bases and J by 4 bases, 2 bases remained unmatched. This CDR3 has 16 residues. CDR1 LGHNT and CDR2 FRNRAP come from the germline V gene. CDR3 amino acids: CASGLVLAGGPDTQYF. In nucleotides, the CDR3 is TGTGCTAGTGGTTTGGTACTAGCGGGGGGCCCAGATACGCAGTATTTT.

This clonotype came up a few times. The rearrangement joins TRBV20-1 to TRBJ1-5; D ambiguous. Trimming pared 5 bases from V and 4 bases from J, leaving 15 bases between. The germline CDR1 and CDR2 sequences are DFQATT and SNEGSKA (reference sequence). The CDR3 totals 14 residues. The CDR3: CSAPSGRLNQPQHF. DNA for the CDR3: TGCAGTGCTCCCTCCGGGCGACTTAATCAGCCCCAGCATTTT.

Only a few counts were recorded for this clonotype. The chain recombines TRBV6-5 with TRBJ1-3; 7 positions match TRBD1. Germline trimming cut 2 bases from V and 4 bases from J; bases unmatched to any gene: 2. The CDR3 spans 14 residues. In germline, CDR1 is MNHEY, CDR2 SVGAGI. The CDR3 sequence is CASSYRGRGNTIYF. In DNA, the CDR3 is TGTGCCAGCAGTTACAGGGGGCGCGGAAACACCATATATTTT.

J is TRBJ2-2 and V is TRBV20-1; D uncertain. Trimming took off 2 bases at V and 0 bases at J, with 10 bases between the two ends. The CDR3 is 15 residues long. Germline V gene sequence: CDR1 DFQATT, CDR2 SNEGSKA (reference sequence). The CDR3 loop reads CSARWGGANTGELFF. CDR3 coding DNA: TGCAGTGCTAGATGGGGTGGGGCGAACACCGGGGAGCTGTTTTTT.

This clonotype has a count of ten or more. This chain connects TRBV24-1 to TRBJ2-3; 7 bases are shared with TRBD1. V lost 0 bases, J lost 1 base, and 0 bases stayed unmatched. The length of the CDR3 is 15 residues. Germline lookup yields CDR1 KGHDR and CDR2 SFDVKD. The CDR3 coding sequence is TGTGCCACCAGTGATTTGGGACAGGGCACAGATACGCAGTATTTT. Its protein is CATSDLGQGTDTQYF.